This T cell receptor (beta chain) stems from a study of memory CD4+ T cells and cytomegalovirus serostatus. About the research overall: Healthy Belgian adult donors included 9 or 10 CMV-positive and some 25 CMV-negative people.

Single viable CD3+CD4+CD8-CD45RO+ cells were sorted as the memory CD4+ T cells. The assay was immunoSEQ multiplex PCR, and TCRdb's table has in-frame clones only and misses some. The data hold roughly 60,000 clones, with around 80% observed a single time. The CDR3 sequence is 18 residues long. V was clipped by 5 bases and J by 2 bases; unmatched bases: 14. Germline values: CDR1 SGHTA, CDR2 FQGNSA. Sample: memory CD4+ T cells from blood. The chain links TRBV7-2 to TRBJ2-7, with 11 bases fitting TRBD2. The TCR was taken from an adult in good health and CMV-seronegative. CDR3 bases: TGTGCCAGCAGCGCGGGACTAGCGGTACGATCGTGGGCCTACGAGCAGTACTTC. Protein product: CASSAGLAVRSWAYEQYF.